This is a list of T cell receptor beta chains from one sample in a study of Ad26.COV2.S vaccination and SARS-CoV-2 variants. The protocol was immunoSEQ multiplex PCR, while the TCRdb copy is restricted to in-frame clones and leaves out a portion. The sample consists of roughly 700,000 clones, roughly nine tenths of them appearing once. Sequencing used peripheral blood, obtained in a trial of Ad26.COV2.S vaccine versus placebo. The receptors shown here come from a person aged 18-65 years who received the Ad26.COV2.S COVID-19 vaccine or a placebo. Each CDR3 is given with its conserved first and last residue. D genes are given only for firm matches. Clone size is stated in some rows and not others, as once, few, many or a class when expanded.

V	size	D	J	CDR3	DNA
TRBV6-5	NA	TRBD1	TRBJ1-3	CASYRGQGPTIYF	TGTGCCAGCTACAGGGGGCAGGGGCCCACCATATATTTT
TRBV6-6	NA	NA	TRBJ1-1	CASRKAGQQNTEAFF	TGTGCCAGCAGAAAAGCTGGACAGCAGAACACTGAAGCTTTCTTT
TRBV6-5	NA	NA	TRBJ1-5	CASGGSYSNQPQHF	TGTGCCAGCGGGGGCTCTTATAGCAATCAGCCCCAGCATTTT
TRBV30	NA	NA	TRBJ2-1	CARARGNNEQFF	TGTGCCAGAGCCAGGGGTAACAATGAGCAGTTCTTC
TRBV6-5	NA	TRBD1	TRBJ2-7	CASSYAQTGTYEQYF	TGTGCCAGCAGTTACGCCCAGACAGGGACCTACGAGCAGTACTTC
TRBV9	NA	TRBD1	TRBJ2-5	CASSPRDSQETQYF	TGTGCCAGCAGCCCCCGGGACAGCCAAGAGACCCAGTACTTC
TRBV7-9	NA	NA	TRBJ1-1	CASSKAQRVHTEAFF	TGTGCCAGCAGCAAAGCACAGCGCGTCCACACTGAAGCTTTCTTT
TRBV3-1/TRBV3-2	NA	NA	TRBJ2-3	CASSQGGGSLSTDTQYF	TGTGCCAGCAGCCAAGGGGGGGGCTCACTTAGCACAGATACGCAGTATTTT
TRBV5-1	few	TRBD2	TRBJ2-3	CASSPARGGAGTDTQYF	TGCGCCAGCAGCCCCGCCCGGGGAGGGGCCGGCACAGATACGCAGTATTTT
TRBV11-2	NA	NA	TRBJ2-2	CASSPPGSGELFF	TGTGCCAGCAGCCCGCCAGGGTCCGGGGAGCTGTTTTTT
TRBV11-2	few	TRBD1	TRBJ1-2	CASSMGQNYGYTF	TGTGCCAGCAGCATGGGACAGAACTATGGCTACACCTTC
TRBV7-6	NA	TRBD1	TRBJ2-7	CASSYRTGYSYEQYF	TGTGCCAGCAGCTATCGGACAGGTTACTCCTACGAGCAGTACTTC
TRBV19	NA	NA	TRBJ1-6	CASSIRGIGNSPLHF	TGTGCCAGTAGTATACGGGGAATCGGTAATTCACCCCTCCACTTT
TRBV10-3	NA	TRBD1	TRBJ1-5	CAISASGGNSNQPQHF	TGTGCCATCAGTGCTTCAGGGGGCAACAGCAATCAGCCCCAGCATTTT
TRBV5-1	NA	TRBD2	TRBJ2-2	CASSLALAGATGELFF	TGCGCCAGCAGCTTGGCTCTAGCGGGGGCCACCGGGGAGCTGTTTTTT